This T cell receptor (beta chain) comes out of a study of T cell changes during pregnancy in multiple sclerosis. Germline CDR1 reads MGHDK; CDR2 reads SYGVNS. The V and J ends lost 3 bases and 7 bases respectively, with 7 bases between them. This CDR3 comprises 13 residues. Clones were sequenced by immunoSEQ multiplex PCR, and TCRdb holds only the in-frame ones, with some missing. The sample carries about 49,000 clones, 85% to 95% recorded once. The V gene is TRBV25-1, the J gene TRBJ1-6; D is unresolved. The source is a female donor with multiple sclerosis, enrolled in a pregnancy study. Material: peripheral blood, obtained after pregnancy. CDR3 loop: CASSDPSNSPLHF. The DNA for the CDR3 is TGTGCCAGCAGTGACCCCTCGAATTCACCCCTCCACTTT.